The next 4 T cell receptor beta chains were all read from a single sample in a study of T-cell reconstitution after alpha-beta-depleted transplantation in children. Researchers prepared the TCRbeta library using unique molecular identifiers, the study reports. TCRdb reprocessed the PCR reads via MiXCR and lists one record per CDR3 protein. This repertoire shows about 180,000 distinct CDR3 sequences, approximately 12% found once; its top ten account for under 15%. The sample here was PBMCs, taken before TCRalphabeta/CD19-depleted stem cell transplant. The receptors originated from a boy between 2 and 10 years old with acute myeloid leukemia, due to receive a stem cell transplant.

This clonotype was seen at least ten times. The gene calls are TRBV28 and TRBJ1-4; D gene uncertain. V was cut by 3 bases and J by 0 bases, with 14 bases left in between. In germline, CDR1 is MDHEN, CDR2 SYDVKM. This CDR3 contains 17 residues. Written as DNA, the CDR3 is TGTGCCAGCAGTTTTCTAGGCGGAGTTGCAACTAATGAAAAACTGTTTTTT. It translates to CASSFLGGVATNEKLFF.

This clonotype was detected many times. The rearrangement links TRBV9 to TRBJ2-2; D is unresolved. Germline CDR1 and CDR2: SGDLS and YYNGEE. V lost 3 bases, J lost 4 bases, and 10 bases lay in between. The CDR3 totals 14 residues. Here the CDR3 reads CASSARVVTGELFF. CDR3 coding DNA: TGTGCCAGCAGCGCCCGGGTGGTCACCGGGGAGCTGTTTTTT. Based on the CDR3 plus reference TRBV9 and TRBJ2-2, the full variable domain is DSGVTQTPKHLITATGQRVTLRCSPRSGDLSVYWYQQSLDQGLQFLIQYYNGEERAKGNILERFSAQQFPDLHSELNLSSLELGDSALYFCASSARVVTGELFFGEGSRLTVL.

This clonotype came up many times. The V call is TRBV7-6, the J call TRBJ1-2; 8 bases align to TRBD1. The CDR3 is 16 residues long. Germline CDR1 SGHVS, CDR2 FNYEAQ. Germline trimming cut 0 bases from V and 1 base from J; bases unmatched to any gene: 4. The CDR3 reads CASSLATGQGNYGYTF. CDR3 sequence (DNA): TGTGCCAGCAGCTTAGCCACAGGACAGGGTAACTATGGCTACACCTTC. The full variable domain, its missing parts supplied by reference TRBV7-6 and TRBJ1-2, is GAGVSQSPRYKVTKRGQDVALRCDPISGHVSLYWYRQALGQGPEFLTYFNYEAQQDKSGLPNDRFSAERPEGSISTLTIQRTEQRDSAMYRCASSLATGQGNYGYTFGSGTRLTVV.

The chain links TRBV4-1 to TRBJ1-5; 7 nucleotides line up with TRBD1. Looked up from germline, CDR1 is MGHRA and CDR2 is YSYEKL. This CDR3 is 15 amino acids long. The V gene end was trimmed by 4 bases and the J gene end by 6 bases; junction bases not matched to a gene: 9. The CDR3 region is CASSRDRALSQPQHF. The CDR3 nucleotides are TGCGCCAGCAGCCGAGACAGGGCTCTCAGTCAGCCCCAGCATTTT.